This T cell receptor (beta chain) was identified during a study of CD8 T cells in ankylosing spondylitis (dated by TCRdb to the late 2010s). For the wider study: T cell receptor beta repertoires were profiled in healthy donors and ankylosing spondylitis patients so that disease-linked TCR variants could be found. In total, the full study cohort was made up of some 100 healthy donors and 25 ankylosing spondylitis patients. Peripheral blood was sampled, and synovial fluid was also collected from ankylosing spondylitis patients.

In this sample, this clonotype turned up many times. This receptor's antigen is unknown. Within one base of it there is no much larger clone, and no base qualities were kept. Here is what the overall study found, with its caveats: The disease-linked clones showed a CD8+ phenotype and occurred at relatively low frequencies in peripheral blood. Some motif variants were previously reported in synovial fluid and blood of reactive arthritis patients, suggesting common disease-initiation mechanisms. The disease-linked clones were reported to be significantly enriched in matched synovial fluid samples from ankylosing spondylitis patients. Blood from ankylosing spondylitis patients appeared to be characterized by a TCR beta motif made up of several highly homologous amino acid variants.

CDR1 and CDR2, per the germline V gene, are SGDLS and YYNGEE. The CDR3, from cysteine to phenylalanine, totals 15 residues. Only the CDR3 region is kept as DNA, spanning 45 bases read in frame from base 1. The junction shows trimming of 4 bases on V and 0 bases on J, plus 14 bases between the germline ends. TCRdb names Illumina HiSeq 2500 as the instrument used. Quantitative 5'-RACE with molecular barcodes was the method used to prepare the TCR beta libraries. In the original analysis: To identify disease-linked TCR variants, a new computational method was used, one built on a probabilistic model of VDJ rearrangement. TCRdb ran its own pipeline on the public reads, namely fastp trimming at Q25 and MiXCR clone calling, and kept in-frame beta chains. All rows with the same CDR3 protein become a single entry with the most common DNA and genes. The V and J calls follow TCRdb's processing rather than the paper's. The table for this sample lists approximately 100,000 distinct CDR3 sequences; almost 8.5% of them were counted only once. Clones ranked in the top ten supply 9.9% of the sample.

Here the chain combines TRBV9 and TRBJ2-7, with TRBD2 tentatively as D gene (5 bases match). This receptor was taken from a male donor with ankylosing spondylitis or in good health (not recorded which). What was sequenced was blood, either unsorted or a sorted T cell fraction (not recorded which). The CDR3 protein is CASSPGTGSSYEQYF. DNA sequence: TGTGCCAGCAGCCCTGGCACGGGGAGCTCCTACGAGCAGTACTTC.